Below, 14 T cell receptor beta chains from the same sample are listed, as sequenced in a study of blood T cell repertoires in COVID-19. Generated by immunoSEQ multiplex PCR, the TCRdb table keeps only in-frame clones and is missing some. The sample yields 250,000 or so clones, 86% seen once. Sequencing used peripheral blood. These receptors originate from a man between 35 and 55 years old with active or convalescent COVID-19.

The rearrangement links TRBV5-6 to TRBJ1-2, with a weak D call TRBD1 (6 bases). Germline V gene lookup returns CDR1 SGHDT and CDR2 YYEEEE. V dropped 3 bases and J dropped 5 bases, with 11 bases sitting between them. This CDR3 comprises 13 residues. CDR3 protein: CASSWQQGYGYTF. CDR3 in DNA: TGTGCCAGCAGCTGGCAACAGGGTTATGGCTACACCTTC.

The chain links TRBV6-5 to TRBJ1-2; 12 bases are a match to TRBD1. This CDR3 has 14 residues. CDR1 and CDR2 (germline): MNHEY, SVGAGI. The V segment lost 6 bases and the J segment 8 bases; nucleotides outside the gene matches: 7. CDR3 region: CASRAPGTGGGYTF. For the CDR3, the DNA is TGTGCCAGCAGAGCTCCTGGGACAGGGGGCGGCTACACCTTC.

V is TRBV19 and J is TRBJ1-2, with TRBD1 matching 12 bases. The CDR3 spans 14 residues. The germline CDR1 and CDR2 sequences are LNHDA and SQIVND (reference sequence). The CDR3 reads CATWGGQGAGGYTF. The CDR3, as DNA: TGTGCGACCTGGGGGGGACAGGGGGCTGGAGGCTACACCTTC.

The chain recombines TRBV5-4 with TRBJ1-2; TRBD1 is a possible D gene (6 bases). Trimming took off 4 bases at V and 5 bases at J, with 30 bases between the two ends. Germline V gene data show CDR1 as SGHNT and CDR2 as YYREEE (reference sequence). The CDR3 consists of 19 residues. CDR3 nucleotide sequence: TGTGCCAGCAGCCCCCCGGACAGTTTTCCTAGAGGGACCCATTATGGCTACACCTTC. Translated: CASSPPDSFPRGTHYGYTF.

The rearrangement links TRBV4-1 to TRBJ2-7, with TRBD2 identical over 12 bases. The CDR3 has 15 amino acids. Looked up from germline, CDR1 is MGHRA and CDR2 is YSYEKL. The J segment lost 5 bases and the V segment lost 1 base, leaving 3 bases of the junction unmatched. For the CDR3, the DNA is TGCGCCAGCAGCCAAGTTGGACTAGCGGGACACGAGCAGTACTTC. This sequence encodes CASSQVGLAGHEQYF.

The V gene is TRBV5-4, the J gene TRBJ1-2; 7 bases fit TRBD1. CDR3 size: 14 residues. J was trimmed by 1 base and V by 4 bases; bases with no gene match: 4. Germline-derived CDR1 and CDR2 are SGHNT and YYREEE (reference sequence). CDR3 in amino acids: CASSPGQLNYGYTF. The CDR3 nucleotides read TGTGCCAGCAGCCCGGGACAGCTTAACTATGGCTACACCTTC.

CDR3 residues: CSVEDHNAGGYTF. The DNA of the CDR3 is TGCAGCGTTGAAGATCATAACGCGGGGGGCTACACCTTC. The chain is built from TRBV29-1 and TRBJ1-2; D is undetermined. Germline CDR1 and CDR2: SQVTM and ANQGSEA. The CDR3 is made up of 13 amino acids. Trimming removed 0 bases from V and 8 bases from J, with 13 bases in between.

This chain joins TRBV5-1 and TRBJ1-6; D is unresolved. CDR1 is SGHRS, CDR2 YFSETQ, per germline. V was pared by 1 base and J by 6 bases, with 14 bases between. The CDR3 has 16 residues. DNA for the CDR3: TGCGCCAGCAGCTTGTTATCGTCGGGTTTTAATTCACCCCTCCACTTT. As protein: CASSLLSSGFNSPLHF.

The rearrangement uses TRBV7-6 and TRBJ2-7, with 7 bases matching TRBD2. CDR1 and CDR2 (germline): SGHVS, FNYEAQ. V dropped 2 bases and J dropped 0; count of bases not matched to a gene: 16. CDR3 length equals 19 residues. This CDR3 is CASSLPGGNGRGDSYEQYF. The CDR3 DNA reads TGTGCCAGCAGCTTACCCGGAGGAAACGGACGGGGGGACTCCTACGAGCAGTACTTC.

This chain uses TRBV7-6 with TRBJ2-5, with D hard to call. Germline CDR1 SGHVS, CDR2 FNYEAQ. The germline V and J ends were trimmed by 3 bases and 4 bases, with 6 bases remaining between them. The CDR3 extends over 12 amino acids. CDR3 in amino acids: CASSFLLETQYF. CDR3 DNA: TGTGCCAGCAGCTTCTTATTAGAGACCCAGTACTTC.

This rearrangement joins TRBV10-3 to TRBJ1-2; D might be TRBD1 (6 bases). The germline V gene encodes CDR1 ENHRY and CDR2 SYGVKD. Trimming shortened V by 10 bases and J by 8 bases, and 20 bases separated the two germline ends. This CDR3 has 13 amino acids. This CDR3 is CASTGNGLKGYTF. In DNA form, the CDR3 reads TGTGCCAGCACAGGGAATGGTCTAAAAGGCTACACCTTC.

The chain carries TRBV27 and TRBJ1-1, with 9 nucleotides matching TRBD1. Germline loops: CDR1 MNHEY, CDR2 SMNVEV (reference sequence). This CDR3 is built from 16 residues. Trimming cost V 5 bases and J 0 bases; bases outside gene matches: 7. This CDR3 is CASSPLGTGMNTEAFF. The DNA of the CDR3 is TGTGCCAGCAGTCCCCTCGGGACAGGGATGAACACTGAAGCTTTCTTT.

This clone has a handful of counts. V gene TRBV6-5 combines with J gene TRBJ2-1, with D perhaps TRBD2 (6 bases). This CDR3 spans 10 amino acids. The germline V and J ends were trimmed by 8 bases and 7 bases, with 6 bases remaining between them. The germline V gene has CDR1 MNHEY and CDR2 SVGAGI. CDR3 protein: CASGGNEQFF. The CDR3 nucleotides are TGTGCCAGCGGAGGGAATGAGCAGTTCTTC.

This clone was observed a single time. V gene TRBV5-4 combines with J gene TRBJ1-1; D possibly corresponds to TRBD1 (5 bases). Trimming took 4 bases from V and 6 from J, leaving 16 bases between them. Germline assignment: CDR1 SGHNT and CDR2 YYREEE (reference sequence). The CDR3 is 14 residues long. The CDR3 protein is CASSPVRGSAEAFF. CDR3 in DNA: TGTGCCAGCAGCCCGGTGCGGGGGTCGGCTGAAGCTTTCTTT.